This T cell receptor beta chain was recorded in a study of T cell repertoires in ileal Crohn's disease. Time point denoted: inflamed ileum from the surgical specimen. The assay was immunoSEQ multiplex PCR, and TCRdb's table has in-frame clones only and misses some. Of roughly 10,000 clones listed, about nine tenths are singletons. Sequenced input: ileal tissue. The clonotype was recovered from an adult with Crohn's disease.

The CDR3: CASSLEADSYEQYF. The CDR3 coding sequence is TGTGCCAGCAGCTTGGAAGCTGACTCCTACGAGCAGTACTTC. This sequence joins TRBV7-9 and TRBJ2-7; D remains unclear. CDR1 and CDR2 (germline): SEHNR, FQNEAQ (reference sequence). Trimming left V 3 bases short and J 0 bases short, with 9 bases between. The CDR3 has 14 residues.